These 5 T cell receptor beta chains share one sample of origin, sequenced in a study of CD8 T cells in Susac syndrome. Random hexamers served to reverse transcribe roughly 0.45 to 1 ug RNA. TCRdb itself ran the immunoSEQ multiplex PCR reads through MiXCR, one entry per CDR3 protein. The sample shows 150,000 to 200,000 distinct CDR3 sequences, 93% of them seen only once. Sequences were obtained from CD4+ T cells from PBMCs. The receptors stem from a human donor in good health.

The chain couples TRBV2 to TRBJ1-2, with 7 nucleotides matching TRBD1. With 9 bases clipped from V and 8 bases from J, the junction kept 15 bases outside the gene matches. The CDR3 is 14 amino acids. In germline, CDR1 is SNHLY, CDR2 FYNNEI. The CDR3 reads CASSYLTGEQGYTF. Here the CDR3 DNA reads TGTGCCAGTAGTTACCTTACAGGGGAACAGGGCTACACCTTC.

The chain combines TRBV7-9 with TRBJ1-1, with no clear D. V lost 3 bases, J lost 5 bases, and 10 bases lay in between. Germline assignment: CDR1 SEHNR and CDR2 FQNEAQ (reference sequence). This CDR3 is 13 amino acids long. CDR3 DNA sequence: TGTGCCAGCAGCTTCCCGCGGGAGACTGAAGCTTTCTTT. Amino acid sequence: CASSFPRETEAFF.

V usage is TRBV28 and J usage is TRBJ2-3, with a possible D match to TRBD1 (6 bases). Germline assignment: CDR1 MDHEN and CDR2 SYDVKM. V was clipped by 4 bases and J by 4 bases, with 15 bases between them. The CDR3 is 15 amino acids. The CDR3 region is CASSSRSGGADTQYF. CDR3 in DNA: TGTGCCAGCAGTTCGAGGAGTGGGGGCGCAGATACGCAGTATTTT.

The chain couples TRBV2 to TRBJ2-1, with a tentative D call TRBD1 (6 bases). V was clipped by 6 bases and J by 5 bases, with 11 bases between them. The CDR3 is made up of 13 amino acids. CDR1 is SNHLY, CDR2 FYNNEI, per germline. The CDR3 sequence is CASRIGQNNEQFF. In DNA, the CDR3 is TGTGCCAGCAGGATAGGACAGAACAATGAGCAGTTCTTC.

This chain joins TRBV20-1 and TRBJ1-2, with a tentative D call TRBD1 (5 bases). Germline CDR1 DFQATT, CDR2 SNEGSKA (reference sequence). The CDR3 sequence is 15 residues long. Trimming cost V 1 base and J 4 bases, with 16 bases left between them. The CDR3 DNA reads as TGCAGTGCTAGAGTTCTGAGGGGCGCATCCTATGGCTACACCTTC. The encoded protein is CSARVLRGASYGYTF.